This TCR beta chain is drawn from a study of neurological immune-mediated disorders. V lost 2 bases and J lost 12, with 10 bases in between. The CDR3 is 11 amino acids. TCRdb processed the 5' RACE reads anew with MiXCR; each CDR3 protein has one entry. The sample has more than 55,000 distinct CDR3 sequences, about 24% seen once; the top ten hold 4.6%. Time point given: technical triplicate 2. About this clonotype itself: Being one base from a much bigger clone, this may be a read error.

The sample was PBMCs. V gene TRBV12-3 or TRBV12-4 combines with J gene TRBJ1-2; D gene unclear. This TCR came from a man aged 55 to 70 with HTLV-1-associated myelopathy (HAM/TSP). CDR3 nucleotides: TGTGCCAGCAGTTTATGGCAGGCAGACACCTTC. Translation gives CASSLWQADTF.